The present entry profiles one T cell receptor (beta chain) with its context. Its target is not known. This record belongs to a study of T cells expressing NK-cell markers. Study at large: Sorted CD3+CD56+NKG2C+, CD3+CD56+NKG2C- and CD3+CD56-NKG2C+ T cells supplied TCR beta repertoires.

CDR1 and CDR2 from the germline V gene are SGHRS and YFSETQ. CDR3 length equals 14 residues. The study's findings and limits: These clonotypes, the leaders elsewhere, also led the CD3+CD56-NKG2C+ fraction in a handful of donors.

TCRdb reprocessed the 5' RACE reads and stores each CDR3 protein as one record, lacking DNA. Its table records 120,000 to 150,000 distinct CDR3 sequences. Sequenced sample: blood T cells: a sorted CD56 or NKG2C T cell subset, CD4+ or CD8+ T cells, or bulk PBMC T cells (not recorded which). V gene TRBV5-1 combines with J gene TRBJ1-3. This sequence was found in a man aged 18 to 29 in good health. The CDR3 sequence is CASSLVFSGNTIYF.